This TCR beta chain derives from a study of blood T cells in healthy people across ages. Then a second PCR, running roughly 7 to 11 cycles, was carried out with a sample-barcoded 5' primer and a J-beta primer mix. Per sample, CDR3-containing paired-end reads numbered at least 3 million. TCRdb re-analysed the 5' RACE reads in MiXCR, keeping a single row per CDR3 protein. Of roughly 800,000 distinct CDR3 sequences in the sample, 55% to 70% were seen once. The germline gives CDR1 DFQATT, CDR2 SNEGSKA (reference sequence). Trimming left V 1 base short and J 0 bases short, with 10 bases between. There are 15 residues in the CDR3.

The material sequenced was blood. This clonotype was obtained from a man under 40 in good health. The chain uses TRBV20-1 and TRBJ2-4; possibly TRBD2 for D (5 bases). The CDR3 DNA follows: TGCAGTGCTAGAGGAGGGAGCCTAGCCAAAAACATTCAGTACTTC. Residues: CSARGGSLAKNIQYF.